Below, 2 T cell receptor beta chains from the same sample are listed, as sequenced in a study of radiation and T cells in renal cell carcinoma. Sequencing was performed with immunoSEQ multiplex PCR; in TCRdb, only in-frame clones are kept and a portion is missing. The profile shows 110,000 to 150,000 clones, about 88% of them singletons. The sample's time point: baseline pretreatment blood. This sample's treatment: 15 Gy SBRT to primary tumor, nephrectomy 4 weeks later. This specimen consisted of blood, obtained from a patient whose treatment included radiotherapy and nephrectomy. The receptors were sampled from a woman in her forties or fifties with renal cell carcinoma.

The chain joins TRBV19 to TRBJ1-3, with TRBD1 as a possible D gene (6 bases). Germline V gene data show CDR1 as LNHDA and CDR2 as SQIVND (reference sequence). Trimming took 5 bases from V and 2 from J, leaving 10 bases between them. CDR3 size: 14 residues. The DNA of the CDR3 is TGTGCCAGTAGTCAAAACAGGGCTGGAAACACCATATATTTT. This encodes CASSQNRAGNTIYF.

This chain links TRBV5-6 with TRBJ2-7; 9 bases fit TRBD1. V gave up 3 bases and J gave up 4 bases; unmatched junction bases: 5. The CDR3 totals 14 residues. Germline values: CDR1 SGHDT, CDR2 YYEEEE. This CDR3 is CASSSTGTGYEQYF. In nucleotides, the CDR3 is TGTGCCAGCAGCTCGACCGGGACAGGGTACGAGCAGTACTTC.